A single sample is the source of the 8 T cell receptor beta chains below, sequenced in a study of T cell responses to AZD1222 COVID-19 vaccine. Clones were sequenced by immunoSEQ multiplex PCR, and TCRdb holds only the in-frame ones, with some missing. The profile shows approximately 85,000 clones, less than 90% of them singletons. This material consisted of peripheral blood, taken on day 0 of AZD1222 vaccination. The receptors here all came from an adult in good health.

V usage is TRBV5-1 and J usage is TRBJ2-7, with 7 positions matching TRBD1. The CDR3 is 15 amino acids. Trimming cost V 4 bases and J 5 bases; bases outside gene matches: 12. Germline values: CDR1 SGHRS, CDR2 YFSETQ. Here the CDR3 DNA reads TGCGCCAGCAGCCGTTCCGGGACAGTCTCGAACGAGCAGTACTTC. Translation: CASSRSGTVSNEQYF.

The chain has TRBV9 and TRBJ2-6; no firm D call. Germline V gives CDR1 SGDLS, CDR2 YYNGEE. The length of the CDR3 is 14 residues. V lost 0 bases to trimming and J lost 2 bases, with 3 bases between them. CDR3 protein: CASSVDTGANVLTF. CDR3 nucleotides: TGTGCCAGCAGCGTAGATACTGGGGCCAACGTCCTGACTTTC.

This clone has just one count. The rearrangement links TRBV29-1 to TRBJ2-3; 9 bases are shared with TRBD2. The CDR3 sequence is 14 residues long. Germline V gives CDR1 SQVTM, CDR2 ANQGSEA. The V and J ends lost 6 bases and 1 base, in that order; junction bases with no gene match: 5. The CDR3 sequence is CSVEVAGGTDTQYF. For the CDR3, the DNA is TGCAGCGTCGAGGTAGCGGGGGGCACAGATACGCAGTATTTT.

In this sample, this clone turned up once. The chain carries TRBV3-1 (or the pseudogene TRBV3-2) and TRBJ2-7; 9 bases align to TRBD1. Trimming removed 6 bases from V and 2 bases from J; junction bases left unmatched: 8. CDR3 length equals 15 residues. Germline CDR1 is LGHDT and CDR2 is YNNKEL (reference sequence). CDR3 bases: TGTGCCAGCAGTCCGGGACAGGGTGTACCCTACGAGCAGTACTTC. Its translation is CASSPGQGVPYEQYF.

A single count supports this clone. The chain carries TRBV9 and TRBJ1-5, with a weak D call TRBD1 (6 bases). CDR3 length equals 15 residues. V lost 4 bases to trimming and J lost 6 bases, with 17 bases between them. From germline, CDR1 is SGDLS and CDR2 YYNGEE. This CDR3 reads CASSPFHGGGQPQHF. CDR3 nucleotide sequence: TGTGCCAGCAGCCCTTTTCACGGGGGCGGTCAGCCCCAGCATTTT.

This clone was found once. The chain combines TRBV5-8 with TRBJ2-7; 7 bases align to TRBD1. This CDR3 spans 13 amino acids. The ends lost 0 bases at V and 4 bases at J; junction bases unmatched: 1. Per germline, CDR1 SGHTS and CDR2 YDEGEE. The CDR3 loop reads CASSLDRGYEQYF. The CDR3 bases are TGTGCCAGCAGCTTGGACAGGGGTTACGAGCAGTACTTC.

The gene calls are TRBV7-2 and TRBJ2-7; D is ambiguous. CDR3 length: 13 amino acids. Trimming took 0 bases from V and 2 from J, leaving 5 bases between them. Germline CDR1 reads SGHTA; CDR2 reads FQGNSA. The CDR3 sequence: CASSLAGPYEQYF. The CDR3 DNA follows: TGTGCCAGCAGCTTAGCCGGACCCTACGAGCAGTACTTC.

The rearrangement joins TRBV7-9 to TRBJ1-1; weak D call: TRBD1 (5 bases). V dropped 2 bases and J dropped 4 bases, with 11 bases sitting between them. The CDR3 is made up of 14 amino acids. Germline V gene sequence: CDR1 SEHNR, CDR2 FQNEAQ (reference sequence). The CDR3 bases are TGTGCCAGCAGCTTATTCGGACAAACCACTGAAGCTTTCTTT. Amino acid sequence: CASSLFGQTTEAFF.